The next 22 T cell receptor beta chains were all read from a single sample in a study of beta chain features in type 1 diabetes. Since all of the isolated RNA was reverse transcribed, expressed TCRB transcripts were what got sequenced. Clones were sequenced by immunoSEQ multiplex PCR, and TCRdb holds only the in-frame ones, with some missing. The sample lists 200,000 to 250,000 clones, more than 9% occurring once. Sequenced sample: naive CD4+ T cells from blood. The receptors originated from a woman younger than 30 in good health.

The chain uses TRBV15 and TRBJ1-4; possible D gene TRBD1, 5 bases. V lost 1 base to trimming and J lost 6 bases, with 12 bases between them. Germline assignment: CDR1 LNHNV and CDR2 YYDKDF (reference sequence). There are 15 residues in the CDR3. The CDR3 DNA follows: TGTGCCACCAGCAGAGTAGTCAGGGCGGATGAAAAACTGTTTTTT. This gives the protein CATSRVVRADEKLFF.

The CDR3, as DNA: TGCGCCAGCAGCTTGGTTTCAGGGCGGGGATACGAGCAGTACTTC. Amino acid sequence: CASSLVSGRGYEQYF. The V gene is TRBV5-1, the J gene TRBJ2-7, with a possible D match to TRBD2 (6 bases). The CDR3 is 15 amino acids. The germline gives CDR1 SGHRS, CDR2 YFSETQ. Trimming left V 0 bases short and J 4 bases short, with 14 bases between.

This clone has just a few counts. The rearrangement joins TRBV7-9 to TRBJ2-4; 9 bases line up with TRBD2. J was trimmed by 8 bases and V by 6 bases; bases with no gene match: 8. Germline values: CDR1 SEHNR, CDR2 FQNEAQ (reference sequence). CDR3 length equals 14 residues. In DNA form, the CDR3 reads TGTGCCAGCAGGAATAGCGGGAGTTCGGACATTCAGTACTTC. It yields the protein CASRNSGSSDIQYF.

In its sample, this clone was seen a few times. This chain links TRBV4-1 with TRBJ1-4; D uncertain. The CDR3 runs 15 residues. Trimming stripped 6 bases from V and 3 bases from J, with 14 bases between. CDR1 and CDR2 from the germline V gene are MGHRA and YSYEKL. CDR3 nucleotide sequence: TGCGCCAGCAGAATCCTACCTGCCGCTAATGAAAAACTGTTTTTT. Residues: CASRILPAANEKLFF.

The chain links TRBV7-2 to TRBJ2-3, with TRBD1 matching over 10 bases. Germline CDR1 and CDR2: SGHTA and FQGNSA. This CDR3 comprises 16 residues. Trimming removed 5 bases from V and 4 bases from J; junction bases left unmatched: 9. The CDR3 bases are TGTGCCAGCAGCCCTTCTCGGGACAGGGGTGCAGATACGCAGTATTTT. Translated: CASSPSRDRGADTQYF. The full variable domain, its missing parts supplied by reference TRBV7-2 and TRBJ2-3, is GAGVSQSPSNKVTEKGKDVELRCDPISGHTALYWYRQSLGQGLEFLIYFQGNSAPDKSGLPSDRFSAERTGGSVSTLTIQRTQQEDSAVYLCASSPSRDRGADTQYFGPGTRLTVL.

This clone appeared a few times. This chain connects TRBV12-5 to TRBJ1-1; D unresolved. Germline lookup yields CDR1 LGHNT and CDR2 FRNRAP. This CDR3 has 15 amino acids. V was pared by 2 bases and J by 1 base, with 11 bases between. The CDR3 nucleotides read TGTGCTAGTGGTTTGTCTACGGGGAAGAACACTGAAGCTTTCTTT. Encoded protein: CASGLSTGKNTEAFF.

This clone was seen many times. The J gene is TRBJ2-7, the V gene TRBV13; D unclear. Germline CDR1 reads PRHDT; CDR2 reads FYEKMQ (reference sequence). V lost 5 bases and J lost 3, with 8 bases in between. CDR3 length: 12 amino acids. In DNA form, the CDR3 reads TGTGCCAGCAGCAAGGCGGACTACGAGCAGTACTTC. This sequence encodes CASSKADYEQYF.

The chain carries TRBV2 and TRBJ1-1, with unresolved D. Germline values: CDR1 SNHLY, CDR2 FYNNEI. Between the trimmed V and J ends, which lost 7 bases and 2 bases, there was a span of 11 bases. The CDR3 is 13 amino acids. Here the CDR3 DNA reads TGTGCCAGCACAAACGAGCGAAACACTGAAGCTTTCTTT. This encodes CASTNERNTEAFF. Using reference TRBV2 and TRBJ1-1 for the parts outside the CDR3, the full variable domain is EPEVTQTPSHQVTQMGQEVILRCVPISNHLYFYWYRQILGQKVEFLVSFYNNEISEKSEIFDDQFSVERPDGSNFTLKIRSTKLEDSAMYFCASTNERNTEAFFGQGTRLTVV.

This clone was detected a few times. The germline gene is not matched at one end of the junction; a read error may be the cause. The CDR3, as DNA: TGCGCCAGCAGGAGATATAGCGGGACCGGTTTTTCCTCCAATGAGCAGTTCTTC. The encoded protein is CASRRYSGTGFSSNEQFF. This chain connects TRBV5-1 to TRBJ2-1, with TRBD2 matching over 8 bases. The CDR3 totals 18 residues. From germline, CDR1 is SGHRS and CDR2 YFSETQ.

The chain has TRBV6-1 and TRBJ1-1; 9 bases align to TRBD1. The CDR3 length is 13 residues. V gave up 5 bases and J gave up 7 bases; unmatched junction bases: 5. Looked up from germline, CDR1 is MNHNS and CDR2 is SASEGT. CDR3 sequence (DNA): TGTGCCAGCAGTCTCCGGACAGGGGTTGAAGCTTTCTTT. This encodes CASSLRTGVEAFF.

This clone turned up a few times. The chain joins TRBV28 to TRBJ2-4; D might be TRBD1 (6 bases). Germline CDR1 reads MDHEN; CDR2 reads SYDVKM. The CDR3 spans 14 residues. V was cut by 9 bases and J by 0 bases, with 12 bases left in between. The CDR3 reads CASIGQLAKNIQYF. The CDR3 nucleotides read TGTGCCAGTATAGGACAGCTAGCCAAAAACATTCAGTACTTC.

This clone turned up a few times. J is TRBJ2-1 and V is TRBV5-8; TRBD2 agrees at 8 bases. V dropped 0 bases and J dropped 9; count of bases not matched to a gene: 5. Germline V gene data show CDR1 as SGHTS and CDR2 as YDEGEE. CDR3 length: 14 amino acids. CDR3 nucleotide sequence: TGTGCCAGCAGCTTGGGACTAGCGAGATCTGAGCAGTTCTTC. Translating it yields CASSLGLARSEQFF.

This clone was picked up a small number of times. For the CDR3, the DNA is TGCGCCAGCAGCTTAAGTCGCGCAGGGAAGTACGAGCAGTACTTC. Its protein product is CASSLSRAGKYEQYF. The V and J genes are TRBV5-1 and TRBJ2-7; TRBD1 might be the D (5 bases). CDR1 and CDR2 (germline): SGHRS, YFSETQ. V was cut by 2 bases and J by 4 bases, with 16 bases left in between. CDR3 size: 15 residues.

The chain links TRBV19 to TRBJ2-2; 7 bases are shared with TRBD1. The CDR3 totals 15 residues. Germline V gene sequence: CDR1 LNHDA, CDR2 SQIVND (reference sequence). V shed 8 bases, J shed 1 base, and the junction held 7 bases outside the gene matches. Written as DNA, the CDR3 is TGTGCCAGTCGAGACCGACAGGGGAACACCGGGGAGCTGTTTTTT. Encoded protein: CASRDRQGNTGELFF.

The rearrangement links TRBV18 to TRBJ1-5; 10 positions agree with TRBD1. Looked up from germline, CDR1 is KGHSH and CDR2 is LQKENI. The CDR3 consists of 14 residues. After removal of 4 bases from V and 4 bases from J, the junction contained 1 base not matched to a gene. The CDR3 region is CASSQDRGNQPQHF. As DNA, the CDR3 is TGTGCCAGCTCACAGGACAGGGGGAATCAGCCCCAGCATTTT. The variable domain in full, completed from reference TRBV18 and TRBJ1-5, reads NAGVMQNPRHLVRRRGQEARLRCSPMKGHSHVYWYRQLPEEGLKFMVYLQKENIIDESGMPKERFSAEFPKEGPSILRIQQVVRGDSAAYFCASSQDRGNQPQHFGDGTRLSIL.

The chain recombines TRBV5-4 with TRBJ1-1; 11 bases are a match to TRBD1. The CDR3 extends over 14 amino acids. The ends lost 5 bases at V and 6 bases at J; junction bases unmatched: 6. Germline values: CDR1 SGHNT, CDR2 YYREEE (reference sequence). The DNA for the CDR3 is TGTGCCAGCAGATCGGGACAGGGGGTCTCTGAAGCTTTCTTT. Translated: CASRSGQGVSEAFF.

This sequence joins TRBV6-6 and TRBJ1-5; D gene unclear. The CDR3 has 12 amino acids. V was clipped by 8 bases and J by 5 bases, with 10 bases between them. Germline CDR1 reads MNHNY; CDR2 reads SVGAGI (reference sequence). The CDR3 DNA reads TGTGCCAGCCGCCTCCCGGATCAGCCCCAGCATTTT. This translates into CASRLPDQPQHF.

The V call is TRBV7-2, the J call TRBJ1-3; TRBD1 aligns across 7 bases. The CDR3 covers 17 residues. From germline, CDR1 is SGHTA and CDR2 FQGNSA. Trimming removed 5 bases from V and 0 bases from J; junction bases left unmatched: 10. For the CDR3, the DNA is TGTGCCAGCAGCCGCCCCGGACAGGCCAGCTCTGGAAACACCATATATTTT. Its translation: CASSRPGQASSGNTIYF. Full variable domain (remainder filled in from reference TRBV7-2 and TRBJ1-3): GAGVSQSPSNKVTEKGKDVELRCDPISGHTALYWYRQSLGQGLEFLIYFQGNSAPDKSGLPSDRFSAERTGGSVSTLTIQRTQQEDSAVYLCASSRPGQASSGNTIYFGEGSWLTVV.

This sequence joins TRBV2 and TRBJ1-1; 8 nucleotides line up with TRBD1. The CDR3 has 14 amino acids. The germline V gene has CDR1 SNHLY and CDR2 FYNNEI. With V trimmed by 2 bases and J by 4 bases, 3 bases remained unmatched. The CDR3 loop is CASSERQGFTEAFF. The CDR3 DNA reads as TGTGCCAGCAGTGAAAGACAGGGGTTCACTGAAGCTTTCTTT.

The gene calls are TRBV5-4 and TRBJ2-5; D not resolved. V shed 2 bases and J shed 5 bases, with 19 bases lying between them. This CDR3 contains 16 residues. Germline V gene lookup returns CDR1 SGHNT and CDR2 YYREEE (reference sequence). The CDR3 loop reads CASSFPAASAMETQYF. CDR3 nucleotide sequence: TGTGCCAGCAGCTTTCCGGCGGCTTCGGCAATGGAGACCCAGTACTTC.

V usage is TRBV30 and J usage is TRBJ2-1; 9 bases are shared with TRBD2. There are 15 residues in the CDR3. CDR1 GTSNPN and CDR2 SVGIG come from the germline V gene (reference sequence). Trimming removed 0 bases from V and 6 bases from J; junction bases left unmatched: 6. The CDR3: CAWSVRGRALNEQFF. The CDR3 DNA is TGTGCCTGGAGTGTCCGCGGGAGGGCTCTCAATGAGCAGTTCTTC.

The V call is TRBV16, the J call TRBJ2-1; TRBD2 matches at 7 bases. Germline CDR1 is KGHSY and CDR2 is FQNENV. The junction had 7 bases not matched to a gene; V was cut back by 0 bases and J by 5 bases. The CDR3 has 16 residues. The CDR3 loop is CASSQSGLAADNEQFF. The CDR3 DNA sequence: TGTGCCAGCAGCCAATCGGGGCTAGCGGCCGACAATGAGCAGTTCTTC.